Below are 29 T cell receptor beta chains sequenced from a single sample in a study of cytomegalovirus exposure and HLA in healthy donors. Only in-frame clones appear in the TCRdb table, and some are missing; sequencing was by immunoSEQ multiplex PCR. The repertoire holds about 110,000 clones, with about 85% as singletons. The sequenced material came from PBMCs. Source of these receptors: a woman younger than 30 in good health and CMV-seronegative.

The chain couples TRBV6-4 to TRBJ2-3, with 10 nucleotides matching TRBD2. The CDR3 runs to 15 residues. The V segment lost 3 bases and the J segment 6 bases; nucleotides outside the gene matches: 6. The germline V gene encodes CDR1 MRHNA and CDR2 SNTAGT. The CDR3 here is CASSEASGGGDTQYF. Here the CDR3 DNA reads TGTGCCAGCAGTGAGGCTAGCGGGGGTGGCGATACGCAGTATTTT.

This chain connects TRBV6-5 to TRBJ2-3; 12 bases agree with TRBD2. CDR3 size: 15 residues. Looked up from germline, CDR1 is MNHEY and CDR2 is SVGAGI. V shed 2 bases, J shed 4 bases, and the junction held 1 base outside the gene matches. CDR3 sequence (DNA): TGTGCCAGCAGTTACGCTAGCGGGGGGGCAGATACGCAGTATTTT. Translating it yields CASSYASGGADTQYF.

The chain links TRBV19 to TRBJ1-2, with TRBD1 matching over 11 bases. V shed 4 bases, J shed 7 bases, and the junction held 5 bases outside the gene matches. Germline V gene data show CDR1 as LNHDA and CDR2 as SQIVND (reference sequence). The CDR3 has 14 amino acids. In DNA, the CDR3 is TGTGCCAGTAGTACCGGACAGGGGGCATCTGGCTACACCTTC. It encodes CASSTGQGASGYTF.

The chain couples TRBV18 to TRBJ2-1, with a tentative D call TRBD1 (6 bases). V was shortened by 0 bases and J by 5 bases, with 14 bases between the two germline ends. Germline V lookup: CDR1 KGHSH, CDR2 LQKENI. The CDR3 loop spans 16 amino acids. The CDR3 sequence is CASSPPGQGKDNEQFF. CDR3 nucleotide sequence: TGTGCCAGCTCACCACCAGGCCAGGGGAAGGACAATGAGCAGTTCTTC.

This rearrangement joins TRBV27 to TRBJ1-2; 7 bases are shared with TRBD1. From germline, CDR1 is MNHEY and CDR2 SMNVEV (reference sequence). This CDR3 has 14 amino acids. J gave up 4 bases and V 3 bases, and 5 bases lay outside the gene matches. The CDR3 nucleotides are TGTGCCAGCAGTTTCAGCGCAGGGGGCTATGGCTACACCTTC. Its protein product is CASSFSAGGYGYTF.

The chain couples TRBV27 to TRBJ2-7; 9 positions agree with TRBD1. This CDR3 has 15 residues. Per germline, CDR1 MNHEY and CDR2 SMNVEV (reference sequence). Germline trimming cut 4 bases from V and 4 bases from J; bases unmatched to any gene: 8. CDR3 bases: TGTGCCAGCAGTTCTCGGGGACAGGGTGGTTACGAGCAGTACTTC. Protein: CASSSRGQGGYEQYF.

The rearrangement links TRBV19 to TRBJ1-1, with 10 bases aligning to TRBD1. CDR3 length equals 14 residues. J gave up 4 bases and V 4 bases, and 3 bases lay outside the gene matches. Germline V gives CDR1 LNHDA, CDR2 SQIVND (reference sequence). DNA for the CDR3: TGTGCCAGTAGTACCTGGGACAGGGGCACTGAAGCTTTCTTT. Amino acid sequence: CASSTWDRGTEAFF.

V usage is TRBV5-6 and J usage is TRBJ2-7; 8 bases match TRBD1. Trimming removed 4 bases from V and 6 bases from J; junction bases left unmatched: 6. Germline CDR1 reads SGHDT; CDR2 reads YYEEEE. This CDR3 is built from 13 residues. The chain's CDR3 is CASSRSTGAEQYF. CDR3 nucleotide sequence: TGTGCCAGCAGCCGGTCGACAGGGGCCGAGCAGTACTTC.

This clone was seen more than once but under ten times. The CDR3 coding sequence is TGTGCCAGCAGTACGGGGTCCGGCTACACCTTC. Residues: CASSTGSGYTF. This rearrangement joins TRBV6-5 to TRBJ1-2; D not resolved. Trimming took off 5 bases at V and 8 bases at J, with 9 bases between the two ends. The germline gives CDR1 MNHEY, CDR2 SVGAGI. The CDR3 totals 11 residues.

The V gene is TRBV18, the J gene TRBJ2-3; 16 bases are a match to TRBD2. J lost 13 bases, V lost 5 bases, and 9 bases had no gene match. Germline CDR1 reads KGHSH; CDR2 reads LQKENI. The CDR3 runs 15 residues. CDR3 DNA sequence: TGTGCCAGCTCAACCGGGACTAGCGGGGGGGCTCGAAAGTATTTT. Encoded protein: CASSTGTSGGARKYF.

The V call is TRBV4-1, the J call TRBJ1-5; 7 positions agree with TRBD1. CDR1 MGHRA and CDR2 YSYEKL come from the germline V gene. V lost 1 base and J lost 0; bases outside the gene matches: 9. This CDR3 region has 18 residues. The CDR3 nucleotides read TGCGCCAGCAGCCAAGGAAAAGACAGGGCTTATAGCAATCAGCCCCAGCATTTT. It codes for CASSQGKDRAYSNQPQHF.

This sequence joins TRBV4-1 and TRBJ2-7, with a weak D call TRBD1 (6 bases). Trimming took off 4 bases at V and 6 bases at J, with 10 bases between the two ends. Looked up from germline, CDR1 is MGHRA and CDR2 is YSYEKL. CDR3 length: 12 residues. CDR3 protein: CASSPQGTEQYF. CDR3 bases: TGCGCCAGCAGCCCACAGGGAACCGAGCAGTACTTC.

The chain is built from TRBV5-1 and TRBJ1-2; the D is unclear. Trimming left V 0 bases short and J 4 bases short, with 7 bases between. This CDR3 has 13 residues. CDR1 is SGHRS, CDR2 YFSETQ, per germline. CDR3 DNA: TGCGCCAGCAGCTTGGACAGATTCTATGGCTACACCTTC. It specifies CASSLDRFYGYTF.

The chain is built from TRBV4-1 and TRBJ2-1; D might be TRBD1 (5 bases). Germline CDR1 MGHRA, CDR2 YSYEKL. The CDR3 consists of 16 residues. The ends were cut back, 2 bases at V and 0 bases at J, with 11 bases in the middle. The chain's CDR3 is CASSQSRQNSYNEQFF. The DNA of the CDR3 is TGCGCCAGCAGCCAAAGTCGACAGAACTCCTACAATGAGCAGTTCTTC.

The sample holds a few counts of this clone. V gene TRBV18 combines with J gene TRBJ1-1; D is uncertain. Germline CDR1 KGHSH, CDR2 LQKENI. This CDR3 region has 16 residues. Trimming removed 0 bases at V and 0 bases at J, with 11 bases between. This CDR3 is CASSPPSNLVNTEAFF. As DNA, the CDR3 is TGTGCCAGCTCACCACCATCTAACTTAGTGAACACTGAAGCTTTCTTT.

The V and J genes are TRBV6-6 and TRBJ1-5, with 7 bases matching TRBD1. CDR1 is MNHNY and CDR2 is SVGAGI in the germline V gene (reference sequence). The junction had 7 bases not matched to a gene; V was cut back by 5 bases and J by 3 bases. The CDR3 is made up of 15 amino acids. The chain's CDR3 is CASSVTRGPNQPQHF. CDR3 nucleotides: TGTGCCAGCAGTGTCACTAGGGGGCCCAATCAGCCCCAGCATTTT.

The CDR3 protein is CASSWMTGGNSPLHF. The CDR3 DNA reads TGTGCCAGCAGCTGGATGACAGGGGGAAATTCACCCCTCCACTTT. The J gene is TRBJ1-6, the V gene TRBV7-9, with 9 nucleotides matching TRBD1. Germline trimming cut 4 bases from V and 7 bases from J; bases unmatched to any gene: 5. Germline V gene data show CDR1 as SEHNR and CDR2 as FQNEAQ (reference sequence). This CDR3 region has 15 residues.

This chain links TRBV6-1 with TRBJ1-1; D not certain. There are 17 residues in the CDR3. V lost 2 bases and J 0 bases, leaving 16 bases between the germline ends. CDR1 is MNHNS, CDR2 SASEGT, per germline. The DNA for the CDR3 is TGTGCCAGCAGTGAAAATAAAGGGAGGAATATGAACACTGAAGCTTTCTTT. This sequence encodes CASSENKGRNMNTEAFF.

This clone is judged medium-sized (0.01 to 0.1%). The rearrangement uses TRBV4-1 and TRBJ1-2; 7 nucleotides align to TRBD1. The CDR3 consists of 15 residues. The ends lost 4 bases at V and 1 base at J; junction bases unmatched: 6. The germline V gene has CDR1 MGHRA and CDR2 YSYEKL. The CDR3 bases are TGCGCCAGCAGCCGACCCGGACAGGATAACTATGGCTACACCTTC. Protein product: CASSRPGQDNYGYTF.

The count of this clone is one. This chain joins TRBV6-5 and TRBJ1-1, with a tentative D call TRBD1 (6 bases). CDR3 length: 11 amino acids. The V gene's germline CDR1 is MNHEY and CDR2 SVGAGI. Deletions cut 4 bases from V and 10 bases from J, with 10 bases between. The CDR3 DNA reads as TGTGCCAGCAGTTCTACAGGGACAGCTTTCTTT. Translated: CASSSTGTAFF.

V is TRBV2 and J is TRBJ2-7, with D perhaps matching TRBD2 (7 bases). Germline V CDR1 and CDR2: SNHLY, FYNNEI. The ends were cut back, 8 bases at V and 7 bases at J, with 18 bases in the middle. The CDR3 runs 13 residues. The CDR3 here is CASEGGSAREQYF. CDR3 DNA sequence: TGTGCCAGCGAGGGGGGGTCCGCGCGAGAGCAGTACTTC.

J is TRBJ1-5 and V is TRBV6-5, with D possibly matching TRBD1 (5 bases). This CDR3 is built from 13 residues. V lost 9 bases and J 6 bases, leaving 15 bases between the germline ends. From germline, CDR1 is MNHEY and CDR2 SVGAGI. The CDR3 protein is CASFGRVRQPQHF. The CDR3 DNA reads TGTGCCAGTTTTGGCAGGGTTCGTCAGCCCCAGCATTTT.

The chain employs TRBV11-2 and TRBJ2-7; 8 nucleotides align to TRBD1. CDR1 SGHAT and CDR2 FQNNGV come from the germline V gene. CDR3 size: 14 residues. The ends lost 4 bases at V and 3 bases at J; junction bases unmatched: 5. DNA for the CDR3: TGTGCCAGCAGCTACGGACAGGGCAACTACGAGCAGTACTTC. Its protein is CASSYGQGNYEQYF.

This chain connects TRBV7-9 to TRBJ2-1; D is possibly TRBD2 (5 bases). V was pared by 5 bases and J by 7 bases, with 15 bases between. The CDR3 is 14 residues long. CDR1 is SEHNR, CDR2 FQNEAQ, per germline (reference sequence). The CDR3 region is CASSLGLTGNEQFF. CDR3 coding DNA: TGTGCCAGCAGCCTTGGACTTACGGGAAATGAGCAGTTCTTC.

The V gene is TRBV5-1, the J gene TRBJ1-2, with no clear D. This CDR3 is 16 amino acids long. Germline V lookup: CDR1 SGHRS, CDR2 YFSETQ. Trimming removed 4 bases from V and 8 bases from J, with 24 bases in between. The CDR3 DNA reads TGCGCCAGCAGCGAGAGCCTAACGACCGGGGAGGCAGGCTACACCTTC. Encoded protein: CASSESLTTGEAGYTF.

The CDR3 DNA follows: TGTGCCTGGAGTGTGGTCGCAGGGGGCGAGCAGTACTTC. Translating gives CAWSVVAGGEQYF. V and J are TRBV30 and TRBJ2-7; 7 bases are shared with TRBD1. The length of the CDR3 is 13 residues. V was pared by 0 bases and J by 6 bases, with 5 bases of the junction left unmatched. Germline loops: CDR1 GTSNPN, CDR2 SVGIG (reference sequence).

The chain recombines TRBV6-5 with TRBJ2-3, with D possibly TRBD1 on 6 matching bases. In germline, CDR1 is MNHEY, CDR2 SVGAGI. This CDR3 is built from 14 residues. Trimming took 6 bases from V and 0 from J, leaving 10 bases between them. CDR3 residues: CASRDRLSTDTQYF. The CDR3 DNA follows: TGTGCCAGCAGGGACAGACTTAGCACAGATACGCAGTATTTT.

V gene TRBV30 combines with J gene TRBJ2-1; D is undetermined. In germline, CDR1 is GTSNPN, CDR2 SVGIG (reference sequence). CDR3 length: 11 amino acids. With 3 bases removed from V and 8 bases from J, the gap between germline ends came to 8 bases. The CDR3 here is CAWSDTYEQFF. DNA of the CDR3: TGTGCCTGGAGCGACACCTATGAGCAGTTCTTC.

The chain recombines TRBV10-1 with TRBJ2-3, with D possibly matching TRBD1 (6 bases). The CDR3 extends over 23 amino acids. Trimming left V 1 base short and J 0 bases short, with 32 bases between. Per germline, CDR1 WNHNN and CDR2 SYGVQD (reference sequence). The CDR3 region is CASSEFFNPVSGDSPSSTDTQYF. CDR3 bases: TGCGCCAGCAGTGAGTTTTTTAATCCGGTCTCAGGGGATAGTCCCTCTAGCACAGATACGCAGTATTTT.